Shown below are 17 T cell receptor beta chains from a single sample sequenced in a study of beta chain features in type 1 diabetes. The entirety of the isolated RNA underwent reverse transcription, so expressed TCRB transcripts were sequenced. Using immunoSEQ multiplex PCR, the repertoire was profiled, and TCRdb retains in-frame clones only, with some absent. The sample gives 810,000 or so clones, about a sixth of which show up once; 0.02% to 0.03% is in the top ten. Sequencing input: naive CD4+ T cells from blood. These receptors were collected from a woman aged 18 to 35 in good health.

The V call is TRBV7-2, the J call TRBJ2-3; possibly TRBD1 or TRBD2 for D (5 bases each). Germline CDR1 and CDR2: SGHTA and FQGNSA. There are 13 residues in the CDR3. V lost 5 bases, J lost 5 bases, and 11 bases lay in between. Here the CDR3 DNA reads TGTGCCAGCAGCACGCAGGGAGTAGATACGCAGTATTTT. It is translated as CASSTQGVDTQYF.

The chain employs TRBV15 and TRBJ1-4, with 8 bases identical to TRBD1. The CDR3 has 15 residues. CDR1 and CDR2 (germline): LNHNV, YYDKDF (reference sequence). V trimming: 3 bases; J trimming: 7 bases; junction bases outside the gene matches: 7. CDR3 protein: CATSRQGARGEKLFF. DNA of the CDR3: TGTGCCACCAGCAGGCAGGGGGCGCGGGGTGAAAAACTGTTTTTT.

The V and J genes are TRBV28 and TRBJ2-3; TRBD1 matches 11 bases. The CDR3 is 12 residues long. The germline gives CDR1 MDHEN, CDR2 SYDVKM. The V segment lost 4 bases and the J segment 9 bases; nucleotides outside the gene matches: 0. In DNA, the CDR3 is TGTGCCAGCAGTTGGGACAGGGGGACGCAGTATTTT. It codes for CASSWDRGTQYF. The whole variable domain, filled in from reference TRBV28 and TRBJ2-3, reads DVKVTQSSRYLVKRTGEKVFLECVQDMDHENMFWYRQDPGLGLRLIYFSYDVKMKEKGDIPEGYSVSREKKERFSLILESASTNQTSMYLCASSWDRGTQYFGPGTRLTVL.

This clone showed up just a few times. V usage is TRBV6-5 and J usage is TRBJ2-5, with TRBD1 matching over 7 bases. The CDR3 length is 16 residues. In germline, CDR1 is MNHEY, CDR2 SVGAGI. The ends lost 2 bases at V and 2 bases at J; junction bases unmatched: 8. The DNA for the CDR3 is TGTGCCAGCAGTTACGGCATAGGGACAGCACAAGAGACCCAGTACTTC. Translation: CASSYGIGTAQETQYF.

This clone has only a few counts. The chain uses TRBV7-9 and TRBJ1-1; possible D gene TRBD1, 5 bases. The CDR3 consists of 12 residues. Germline values: CDR1 SEHNR, CDR2 FQNEAQ (reference sequence). Trimming stripped 7 bases from V and 0 bases from J, with 6 bases between. The CDR3: CASTDMNTEAFF. The CDR3 coding sequence is TGTGCCAGCACGGACATGAACACTGAAGCTTTCTTT.

Only a few counts were recorded for this clone. The gene calls are TRBV29-1 and TRBJ2-7, with a tentative D call TRBD2 (6 bases). CDR3 length: 14 residues. CDR1 and CDR2 from the germline V gene are SQVTM and ANQGSEA. Trimming stripped 4 bases from V and 2 bases from J, with 15 bases between. The CDR3: CSVVGRRDPYEQYF. The DNA of the CDR3 is TGCAGCGTTGTGGGTAGGCGGGACCCCTACGAGCAGTACTTC.

This clone appeared a few times. The V gene is TRBV7-9, the J gene TRBJ2-2; 10 bases align to TRBD2. The CDR3 has 18 amino acids. V dropped 0 bases and J dropped 2; count of bases not matched to a gene: 6. Germline V gives CDR1 SEHNR, CDR2 FQNEAQ (reference sequence). This chain's CDR3 is CASSLALAGVANTGELFF. CDR3 nucleotides: TGTGCCAGCAGCTTAGCCCTAGCGGGAGTTGCTAACACCGGGGAGCTGTTTTTT.

This clone has just a few counts. This sample includes further DNA sequences coding for the same CDR3. J is TRBJ1-1 and V is TRBV18; a possible D gene is TRBD1 (5 bases). Trimming took 4 bases from V and 1 from J, leaving 7 bases between them. Germline CDR1 reads KGHSH; CDR2 reads LQKENI. This CDR3 has 13 residues. DNA of the CDR3: TGTGCCAGCTCACACGGACAGAACACTGAAGCTTTCTTT. It codes for CASSHGQNTEAFF.

CDR3 in amino acids: CASAQDFSGANVLTF. CDR3 sequence (DNA): TGTGCCAGCGCCCAGGACTTCTCTGGGGCCAACGTCCTGACTTTC. This chain joins TRBV6-4 and TRBJ2-6; D is perhaps TRBD2 (5 bases). Germline assignment: CDR1 MRHNA and CDR2 SNTAGT. The CDR3 sequence is 15 residues long. Trimming stripped 8 bases from V and 0 bases from J, with 11 bases between.

This clone was observed a few times. This sequence joins TRBV10-3 and TRBJ2-2; tentative D call: TRBD2 (5 bases). This CDR3 region has 14 residues. V lost 4 bases and J 3 bases, leaving 9 bases between the germline ends. Germline CDR1 and CDR2: ENHRY and SYGVKD. DNA for the CDR3: TGTGCCATCAGTGGGGAGCTCTACACCGGGGAGCTGTTTTTT. It specifies CAISGELYTGELFF.

This clone has more than one count but fewer than ten. The V call is TRBV7-2, the J call TRBJ2-3, with TRBD2 matching over 9 bases. The CDR3 loop spans 16 amino acids. From germline, CDR1 is SGHTA and CDR2 FQGNSA. V was pared by 5 bases and J by 5 bases, with 11 bases of the junction left unmatched. The CDR3 DNA is TGTGCCAGCAGCCTAATAGCGGGAGTGAGAGGAGATACGCAGTATTTT. It is translated as CASSLIAGVRGDTQYF.

This clone has a handful of counts. The J gene is TRBJ2-3, the V gene TRBV4-3; 9 bases line up with TRBD1. The CDR3 is 16 amino acids. With V trimmed by 5 bases and J by 2 bases, 8 bases remained unmatched. Per the germline V gene, CDR1 is LGHNA and CDR2 is YSLEER. Written as DNA, the CDR3 is TGCGCCAGCAGCTTAGCCGGGACAGGGTACACAGATACGCAGTATTTT. Translation gives CASSLAGTGYTDTQYF.

This clone was recorded a few times. The rearrangement links TRBV29-1 to TRBJ2-5, with 9 bases aligning to TRBD2. Germline CDR1 is SQVTM and CDR2 is ANQGSEA. V shed 5 bases, J shed 2 bases, and the junction held 21 bases outside the gene matches. This CDR3 comprises 19 residues. CDR3 nucleotides: TGCAGCGTTAGGTCCCATCCAGGGACTAGCACCCGAGGGCAAGAGACCCAGTACTTC. Translated, it gives CSVRSHPGTSTRGQETQYF.

This clone has only a few counts. This sequence joins TRBV2 and TRBJ2-5; TRBD2 is a possible D gene (6 bases). This CDR3 contains 12 residues. The V gene's germline CDR1 is SNHLY and CDR2 FYNNEI. Deletions cut 6 bases from V and 5 bases from J, with 10 bases between. The CDR3 is CASRDYVETQYF. CDR3 in DNA: TGTGCCAGCAGGGACTACGTGGAGACCCAGTACTTC.

The genes are TRBV5-1 and TRBJ2-5; 7 bases are a match to TRBD2. The CDR3 is 19 residues long. In germline, CDR1 is SGHRS, CDR2 YFSETQ. Unmatched junction bases numbered 25, after V lost 7 bases and J lost 4 bases. The CDR3 loop reads CASREARTIPHGLVETQYF. CDR3 bases: TGCGCCAGCCGGGAGGCCCGGACCATCCCACACGGCCTTGTAGAGACCCAGTACTTC.

The rearrangement joins TRBV29-1 to TRBJ2-2, with D perhaps given as TRBD1 or TRBD2 (5 bases each). The CDR3 is 14 amino acids. V was trimmed by 7 bases and J by 6 bases, leaving 18 bases between them. Germline-derived CDR1 and CDR2 are SQVTM and ANQGSEA. The DNA for the CDR3 is TGCAGCGCCGGGACCAACCCTTCTCCCGGGGAGCTGTTTTTT. As protein: CSAGTNPSPGELFF.

J is TRBJ2-1 and V is TRBV12-5, with 9 bases fitting TRBD2. After removal of 2 bases from V and 8 bases from J, the junction contained 10 bases not matched to a gene. CDR1 LGHNT and CDR2 FRNRAP come from the germline V gene. The CDR3 sequence is 16 residues long. This CDR3 reads CASGLYSGVAGDEQFF. DNA of the CDR3: TGTGCTAGTGGTTTGTATTCCGGAGTAGCGGGAGATGAGCAGTTCTTC.